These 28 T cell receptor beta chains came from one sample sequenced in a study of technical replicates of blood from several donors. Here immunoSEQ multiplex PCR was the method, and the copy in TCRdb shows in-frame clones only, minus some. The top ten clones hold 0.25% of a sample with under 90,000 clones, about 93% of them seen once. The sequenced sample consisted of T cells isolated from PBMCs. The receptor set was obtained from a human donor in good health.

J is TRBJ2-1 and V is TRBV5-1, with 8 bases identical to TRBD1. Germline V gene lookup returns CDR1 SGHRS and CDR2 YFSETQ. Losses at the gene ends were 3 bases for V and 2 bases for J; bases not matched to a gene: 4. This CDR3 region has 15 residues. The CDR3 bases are TGCGCCAGCAGCTCTGAGACAGGGGCCTACAATGAGCAGTTCTTC. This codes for CASSSETGAYNEQFF.

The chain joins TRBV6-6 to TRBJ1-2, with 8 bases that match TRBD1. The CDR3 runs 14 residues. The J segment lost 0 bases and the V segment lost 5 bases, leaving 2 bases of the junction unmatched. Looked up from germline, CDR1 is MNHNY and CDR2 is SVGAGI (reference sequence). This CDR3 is CASSDRGTNYGYTF. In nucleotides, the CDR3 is TGTGCCAGCAGTGACAGGGGTACTAACTATGGCTACACCTTC.

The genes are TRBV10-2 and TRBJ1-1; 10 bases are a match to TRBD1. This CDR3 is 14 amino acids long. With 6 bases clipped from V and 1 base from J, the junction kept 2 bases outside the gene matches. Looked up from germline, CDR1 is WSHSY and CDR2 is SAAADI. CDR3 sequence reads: CASRTGGSNTEAFF. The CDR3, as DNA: TGCGCCAGCAGGACAGGGGGCTCGAACACTGAAGCTTTCTTT.

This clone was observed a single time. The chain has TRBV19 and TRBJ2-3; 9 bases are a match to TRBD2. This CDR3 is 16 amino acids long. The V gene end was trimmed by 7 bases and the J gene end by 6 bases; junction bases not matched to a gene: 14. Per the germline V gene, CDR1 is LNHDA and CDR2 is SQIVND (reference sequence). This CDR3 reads CASMGTSRGGLDTQYF. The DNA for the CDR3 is TGTGCCAGTATGGGGACTAGCCGGGGAGGTCTGGATACGCAGTATTTT.

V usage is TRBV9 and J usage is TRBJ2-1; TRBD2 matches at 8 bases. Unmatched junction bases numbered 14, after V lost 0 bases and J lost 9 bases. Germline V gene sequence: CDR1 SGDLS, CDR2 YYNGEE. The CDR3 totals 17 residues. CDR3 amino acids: CASSVDSNLAGSFEQFF. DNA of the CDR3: TGTGCCAGCAGCGTAGATTCAAACCTAGCGGGTTCGTTTGAGCAGTTCTTC. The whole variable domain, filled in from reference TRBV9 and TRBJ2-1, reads DSGVTQTPKHLITATGQRVTLRCSPRSGDLSVYWYQQSLDQGLQFLIQYYNGEERAKGNILERFSAQQFPDLHSELNLSSLELGDSALYFCASSVDSNLAGSFEQFFGPGTRLTVL.

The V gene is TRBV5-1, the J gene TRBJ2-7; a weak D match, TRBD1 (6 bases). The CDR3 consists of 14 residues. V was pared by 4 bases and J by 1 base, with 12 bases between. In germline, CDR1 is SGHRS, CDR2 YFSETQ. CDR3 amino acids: CASSPRTGSYEQYF. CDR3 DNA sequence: TGCGCCAGCAGCCCTCGTACAGGGTCCTACGAGCAGTACTTC.

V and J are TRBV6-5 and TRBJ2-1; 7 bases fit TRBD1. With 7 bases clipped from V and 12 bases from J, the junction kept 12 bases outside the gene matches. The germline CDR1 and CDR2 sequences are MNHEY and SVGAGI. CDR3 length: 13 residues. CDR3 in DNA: TGTGCCAGCATCGATTCGACAGGGTACTTGCAGTTCTTC. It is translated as CASIDSTGYLQFF.

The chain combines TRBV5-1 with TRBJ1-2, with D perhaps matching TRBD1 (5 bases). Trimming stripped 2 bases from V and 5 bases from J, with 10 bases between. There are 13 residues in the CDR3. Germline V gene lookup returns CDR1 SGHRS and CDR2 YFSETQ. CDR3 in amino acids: CASSLDRTYGYTF. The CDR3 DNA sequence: TGCGCCAGCAGCTTAGACAGAACATATGGCTACACCTTC.

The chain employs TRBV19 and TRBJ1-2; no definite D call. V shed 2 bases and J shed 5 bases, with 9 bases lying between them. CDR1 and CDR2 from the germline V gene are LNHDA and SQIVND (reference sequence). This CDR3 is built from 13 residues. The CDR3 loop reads CASSISGEYGYTF. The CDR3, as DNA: TGTGCCAGTAGTATATCCGGGGAGTATGGCTACACCTTC.

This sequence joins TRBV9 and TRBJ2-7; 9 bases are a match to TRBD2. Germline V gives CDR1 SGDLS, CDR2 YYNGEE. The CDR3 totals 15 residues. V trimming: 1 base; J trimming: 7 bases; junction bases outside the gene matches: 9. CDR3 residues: CASSVTPAGGGEQYF. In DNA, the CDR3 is TGTGCCAGCAGCGTAACCCCAGCGGGAGGTGGTGAGCAGTACTTC.

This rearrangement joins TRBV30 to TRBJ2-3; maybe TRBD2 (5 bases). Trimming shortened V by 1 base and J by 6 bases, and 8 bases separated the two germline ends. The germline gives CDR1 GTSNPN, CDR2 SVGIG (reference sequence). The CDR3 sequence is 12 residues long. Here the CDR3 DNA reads TGTGCCTGGAGTGAGGGAGCGGATACGCAGTATTTT. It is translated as CAWSEGADTQYF.

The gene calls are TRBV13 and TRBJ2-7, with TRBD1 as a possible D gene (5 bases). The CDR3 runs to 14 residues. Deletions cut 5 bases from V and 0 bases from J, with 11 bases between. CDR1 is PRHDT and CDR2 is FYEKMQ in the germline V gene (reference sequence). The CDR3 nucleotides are TGTGCCAGCAGCGAACGGACAACCTCCTACGAGCAGTACTTC. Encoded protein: CASSERTTSYEQYF.

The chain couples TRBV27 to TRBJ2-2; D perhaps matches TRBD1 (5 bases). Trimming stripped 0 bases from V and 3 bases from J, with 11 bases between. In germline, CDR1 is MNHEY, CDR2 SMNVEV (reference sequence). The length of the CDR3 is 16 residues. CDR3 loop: CASSLSGPVYTGELFF. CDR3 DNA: TGTGCCAGCAGTTTATCGGGGCCGGTGTACACCGGGGAGCTGTTTTTT.

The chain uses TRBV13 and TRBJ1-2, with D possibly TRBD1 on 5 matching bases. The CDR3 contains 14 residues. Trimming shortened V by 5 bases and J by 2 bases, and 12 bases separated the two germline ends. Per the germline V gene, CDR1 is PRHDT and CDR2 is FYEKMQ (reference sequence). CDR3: CASSPRVKNYGYTF. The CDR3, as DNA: TGTGCCAGCAGCCCCAGGGTAAAAAACTATGGCTACACCTTC.

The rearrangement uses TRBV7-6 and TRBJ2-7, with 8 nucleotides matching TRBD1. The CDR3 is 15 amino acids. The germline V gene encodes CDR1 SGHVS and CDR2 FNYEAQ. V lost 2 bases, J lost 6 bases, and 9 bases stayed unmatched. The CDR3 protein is CASSLSEDRGREQYF. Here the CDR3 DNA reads TGTGCCAGCAGCTTATCCGAAGACAGGGGCCGCGAGCAGTACTTC. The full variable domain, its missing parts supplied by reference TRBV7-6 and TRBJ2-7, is GAGVSQSPRYKVTKRGQDVALRCDPISGHVSLYWYRQALGQGPEFLTYFNYEAQQDKSGLPNDRFSAERPEGSISTLTIQRTEQRDSAMYRCASSLSEDRGREQYFGPGTRLTVT.

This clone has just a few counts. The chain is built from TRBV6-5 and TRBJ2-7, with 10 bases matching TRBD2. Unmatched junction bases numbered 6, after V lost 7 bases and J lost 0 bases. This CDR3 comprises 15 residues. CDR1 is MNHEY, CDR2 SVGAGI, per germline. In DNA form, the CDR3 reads TGTGCCAGCACCCTACTAGCGGGAAGCTCCTACGAGCAGTACTTC. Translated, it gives CASTLLAGSSYEQYF.

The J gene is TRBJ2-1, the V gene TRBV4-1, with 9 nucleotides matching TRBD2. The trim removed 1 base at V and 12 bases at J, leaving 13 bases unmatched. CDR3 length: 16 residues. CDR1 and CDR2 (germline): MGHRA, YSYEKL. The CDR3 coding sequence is TGCGCCAGCAGCCAAGCGATACGAAGTGAAGCGGGGGGGCAGTTCTTC. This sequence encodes CASSQAIRSEAGGQFF.

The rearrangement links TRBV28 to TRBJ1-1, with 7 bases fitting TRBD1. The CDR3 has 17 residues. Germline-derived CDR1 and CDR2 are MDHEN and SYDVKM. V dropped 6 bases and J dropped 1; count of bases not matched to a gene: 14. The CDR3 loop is CASSPPLRQGGNTEAFF. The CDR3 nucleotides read TGTGCCAGCAGCCCACCGCTTAGACAGGGAGGGAACACTGAAGCTTTCTTT.

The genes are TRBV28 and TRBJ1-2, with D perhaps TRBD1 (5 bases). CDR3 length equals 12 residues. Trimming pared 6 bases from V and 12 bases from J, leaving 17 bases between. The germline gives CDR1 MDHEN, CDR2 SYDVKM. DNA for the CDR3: TGTGCCAGCAGCCCCCCCACAGGTGTCAACACCTTC. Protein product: CASSPPTGVNTF.

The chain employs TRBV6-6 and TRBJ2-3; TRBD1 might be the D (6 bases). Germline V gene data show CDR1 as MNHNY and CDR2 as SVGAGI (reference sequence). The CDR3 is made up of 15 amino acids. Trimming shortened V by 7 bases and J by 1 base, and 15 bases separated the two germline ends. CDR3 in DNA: TGTGCCAGCACCCACTACAGGGCAGGCACAGATACGCAGTATTTT. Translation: CASTHYRAGTDTQYF.

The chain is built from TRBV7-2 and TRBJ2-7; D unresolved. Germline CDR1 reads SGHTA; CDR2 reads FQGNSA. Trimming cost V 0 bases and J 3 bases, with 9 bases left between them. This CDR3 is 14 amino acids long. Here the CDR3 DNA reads TGTGCCAGCAGCTTAGCCTCCCTTCTCTACGAGCAGTACTTC. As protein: CASSLASLLYEQYF.

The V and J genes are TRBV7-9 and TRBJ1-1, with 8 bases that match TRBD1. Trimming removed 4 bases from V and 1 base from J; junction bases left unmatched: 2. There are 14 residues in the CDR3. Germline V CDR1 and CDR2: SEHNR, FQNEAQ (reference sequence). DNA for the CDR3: TGTGCCAGCAGCTACGGACAGGGGAACACTGAAGCTTTCTTT. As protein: CASSYGQGNTEAFF.

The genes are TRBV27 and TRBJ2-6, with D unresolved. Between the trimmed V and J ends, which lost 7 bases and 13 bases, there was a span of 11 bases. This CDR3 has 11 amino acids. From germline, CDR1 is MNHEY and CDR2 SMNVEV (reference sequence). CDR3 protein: CASILIRVLTF. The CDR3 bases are TGTGCCAGCATTTTGATACGGGTCCTGACTTTC.

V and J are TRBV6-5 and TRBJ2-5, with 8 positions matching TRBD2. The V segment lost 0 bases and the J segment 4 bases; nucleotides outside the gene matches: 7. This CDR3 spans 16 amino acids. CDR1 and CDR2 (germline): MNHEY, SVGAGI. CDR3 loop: CASSYSVTSAPETQYF. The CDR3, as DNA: TGTGCCAGCAGTTACTCGGTGACTAGCGCCCCAGAGACCCAGTACTTC.

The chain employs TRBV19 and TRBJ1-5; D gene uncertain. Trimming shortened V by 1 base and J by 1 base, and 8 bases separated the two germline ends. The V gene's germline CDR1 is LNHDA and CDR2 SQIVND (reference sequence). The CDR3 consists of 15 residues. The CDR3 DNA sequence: TGTGCCAGTAGTATAGGAGATCTGAGCAATCAGCCCCAGCATTTT. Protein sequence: CASSIGDLSNQPQHF.

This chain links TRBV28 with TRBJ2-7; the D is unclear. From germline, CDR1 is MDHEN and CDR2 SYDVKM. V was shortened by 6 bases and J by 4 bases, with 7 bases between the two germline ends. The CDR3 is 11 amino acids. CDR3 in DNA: TGTGCCAGCAGGTACAGATACGAGCAGTACTTC. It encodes CASRYRYEQYF.

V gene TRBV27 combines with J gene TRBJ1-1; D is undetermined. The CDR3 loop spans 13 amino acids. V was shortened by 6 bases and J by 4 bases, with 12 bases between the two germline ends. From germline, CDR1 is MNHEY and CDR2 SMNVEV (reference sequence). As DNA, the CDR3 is TGTGCCAGCAGGGCGGGGTTGGTCACTGAAGCTTTCTTT. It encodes CASRAGLVTEAFF.

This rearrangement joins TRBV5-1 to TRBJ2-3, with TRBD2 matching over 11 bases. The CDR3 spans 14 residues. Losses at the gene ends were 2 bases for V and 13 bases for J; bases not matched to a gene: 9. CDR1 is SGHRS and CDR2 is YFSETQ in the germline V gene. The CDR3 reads CASSFSGRAPEEYF. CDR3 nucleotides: TGCGCCAGCAGCTTTAGCGGGAGGGCCCCCGAGGAGTATTTT.